The 31 T cell receptor beta chains listed next were all sequenced from one sample in a study of blood T cell repertoires in COVID-19. Using immunoSEQ multiplex PCR, the repertoire was profiled, and TCRdb retains in-frame clones only, with some absent. The profile shows 250,000 or so clones, 85% to 90% of them singletons. The specimen sequenced was peripheral blood. These receptor sequences come from a man aged 25 to 40 with COVID-19, enrolled during active disease.

The genes are TRBV19 and TRBJ2-7; 9 bases are a match to TRBD1. The CDR3 is 13 residues long. CDR1 and CDR2 from the germline V gene are LNHDA and SQIVND (reference sequence). V dropped 4 bases and J dropped 3; count of bases not matched to a gene: 1. CDR3 amino acids: CASSTGQGYEQYF. CDR3 nucleotides: TGTGCCAGTAGTACGGGACAGGGCTACGAGCAGTACTTC.

The chain joins TRBV4-1 to TRBJ1-5; the D gene is possibly TRBD1 (5 bases). Trimming left V 1 base short and J 4 bases short, with 8 bases between. The CDR3 contains 14 residues. Looked up from germline, CDR1 is MGHRA and CDR2 is YSYEKL. This chain's CDR3 is CASSQAGGNQPQHF. The DNA of the CDR3 is TGCGCCAGCAGCCAAGCGGGGGGAAATCAGCCCCAGCATTTT.

J is TRBJ1-2 and V is TRBV7-9; D may be TRBD1 (5 bases). CDR1 SEHNR and CDR2 FQNEAQ come from the germline V gene (reference sequence). The CDR3 is 15 amino acids. V gave up 5 bases and J gave up 5 bases, with 18 bases separating them. Written as DNA, the CDR3 is TGTGCCAGCAGCCCTGCTGGGGGGAGCGGGTATGGCTACACCTTC. This translates into CASSPAGGSGYGYTF. The complete variable domain, with remaining parts taken from reference TRBV7-9 and TRBJ1-2, reads DTGVSQNPRHKITKRGQNVTFRCDPISEHNRLYWYRQTLGQGPEFLTYFQNEAQLEKSRLLSDRFSAERPKGSFSTLEIQRTEQGDSAMYLCASSPAGGSGYGYTFGSGTRLTVV.

The rearrangement joins TRBV11-3 to TRBJ2-1, with 10 bases lining up with TRBD2. From germline, CDR1 is SGHNT and CDR2 YENEEA. The CDR3 loop spans 16 amino acids. V was clipped by 4 bases and J by 4 bases; unmatched bases: 7. The CDR3: CASSSRTSGEYNEQFF. Written as DNA, the CDR3 is TGTGCCAGCAGCTCCCGGACTAGCGGAGAGTACAATGAGCAGTTCTTC.

V gene TRBV18 combines with J gene TRBJ2-7, with 9 positions matching TRBD1. V lost 4 bases and J lost 2; bases outside the gene matches: 6. The CDR3 extends over 15 amino acids. The germline V gene encodes CDR1 KGHSH and CDR2 LQKENI. The chain's CDR3 is CASSLIRQGAYEQYF. In DNA, the CDR3 is TGTGCCAGCTCACTCATTCGACAGGGGGCCTACGAGCAGTACTTC.

The chain is built from TRBV7-9 and TRBJ2-2; the match to TRBD2 covers 7 bases. The CDR3 extends over 14 amino acids. Per the germline V gene, CDR1 is SEHNR and CDR2 is FQNEAQ (reference sequence). V gave up 6 bases and J gave up 4 bases; unmatched junction bases: 5. The chain's CDR3 is CASRRGGGTGELFF. CDR3 nucleotide sequence: TGTGCCAGCAGACGTGGCGGGGGCACCGGGGAGCTGTTTTTT.

This chain connects TRBV11-2 to TRBJ1-6, with 7 bases aligning to TRBD1. Germline assignment: CDR1 SGHAT and CDR2 FQNNGV. The CDR3 extends over 12 amino acids. Trimming removed 5 bases from V and 11 bases from J; junction bases left unmatched: 3. CDR3 in DNA: TGTGCCAGCAGCCCACAGGGGACACCCCTCCACTTT. Amino acids: CASSPQGTPLHF.

This rearrangement joins TRBV7-9 to TRBJ1-6; the D is unclear. CDR1 is SEHNR and CDR2 is FQNEAQ in the germline V gene (reference sequence). The germline V and J ends were trimmed by 5 bases and 6 bases, with 17 bases remaining between them. The CDR3 covers 16 residues. CDR3 in amino acids: CASSAEDRRANSPLHF. In nucleotides, the CDR3 is TGTGCCAGCAGCGCCGAGGATCGGCGGGCTAATTCACCCCTCCACTTT.

V usage is TRBV5-4 and J usage is TRBJ2-7; D unclear. The germline V gene encodes CDR1 SGHNT and CDR2 YYREEE (reference sequence). The CDR3 extends over 13 amino acids. Deletions cut 2 bases from V and 2 bases from J, with 8 bases between. The CDR3 nucleotides read TGTGCCAGCAGCTTCCCGTTAACCTACGAGCAGTACTTC. Its translation is CASSFPLTYEQYF.

The sample holds one count of this clone. The genes are TRBV3-1 (or the pseudogene TRBV3-2) and TRBJ1-1, with TRBD1 matching 8 bases. After removal of 4 bases from V and 5 bases from J, the junction contained 9 bases not matched to a gene. The CDR3 is 15 residues long. Germline V gene lookup returns CDR1 LGHDT and CDR2 YNNKEL (reference sequence). The CDR3 nucleotides read TGTGCCAGCAGCCGAGCAGGGGGCATAGGGACTGAAGCTTTCTTT. Its translation: CASSRAGGIGTEAFF.

The CDR3 DNA is TGTGCCAGCAGTCCTCCGGGATCCTATCAGGATGAGCAGTTCTTC. Translated: CASSPPGSYQDEQFF. The V and J genes are TRBV25-1 and TRBJ2-1; D is perhaps TRBD2 (5 bases). V was cut by 5 bases and J by 8 bases, with 19 bases left in between. CDR1 and CDR2 (germline): MGHDK, SYGVNS. There are 15 residues in the CDR3.

The chain couples TRBV3-1 (or the pseudogene TRBV3-2) to TRBJ2-7; 9 bases are a match to TRBD2. J gave up 6 bases and V 2 bases, and 11 bases lay outside the gene matches. Germline V gives CDR1 LGHDT, CDR2 YNNKEL (reference sequence). The CDR3 has 16 amino acids. The CDR3 protein is CASSQQPGLAALEQYF. For the CDR3, the DNA is TGTGCCAGCAGCCAACAACCGGGACTAGCAGCGCTCGAGCAGTACTTC.

This chain links TRBV6-6 with TRBJ2-1, with 9 bases lining up with TRBD2. From germline, CDR1 is MNHNY and CDR2 SVGAGI (reference sequence). CDR3 length: 17 residues. Trimming took 5 bases from V and 2 from J; bases not matched to a gene: 10. This CDR3 is CASSPRGAGGTYNEQFF. DNA of the CDR3: TGTGCCAGCAGTCCCCGAGGAGCGGGAGGAACCTACAATGAGCAGTTCTTC.

The chain uses TRBV18 and TRBJ2-7; TRBD2 matches 14 bases. V lost 3 bases to trimming and J lost 5 bases; unmatched junction nucleotides: 6. This CDR3 is 16 amino acids long. CDR1 KGHSH and CDR2 LQKENI come from the germline V gene. CDR3 amino acids: CASSPLGLAGGDEQYF. The DNA for the CDR3 is TGTGCCAGCTCACCCCTAGGACTAGCGGGAGGAGACGAGCAGTACTTC.

The chain combines TRBV6-5 with TRBJ1-2, with TRBD1 matching over 7 bases. The ends lost 9 bases at V and 3 bases at J; junction bases unmatched: 13. Germline values: CDR1 MNHEY, CDR2 SVGAGI. The length of the CDR3 is 15 residues. For the CDR3, the DNA is TGTGCCAGTGCCACCACAGGGGATTCTTACTATGGCTACACCTTC. It codes for CASATTGDSYYGYTF.

This chain connects TRBV7-2 to TRBJ1-4; D unresolved. The CDR3 covers 13 residues. V shed 5 bases and J shed 12 bases, with 16 bases lying between them. The germline V gene encodes CDR1 SGHTA and CDR2 FQGNSA. This chain's CDR3 is CASSPGRPRELFF. CDR3 DNA sequence: TGTGCCAGCAGCCCCGGCCGTCCGCGGGAACTGTTTTTT.

The CDR3, as DNA: TGTGCCAGCAGTTACCCGGGACAGGGGGACCCCTACGAGCAGTACTTC. Encoded protein: CASSYPGQGDPYEQYF. V is TRBV6-6 and J is TRBJ2-7; 11 bases map to TRBD1. V dropped 2 bases and J dropped 2; count of bases not matched to a gene: 5. In germline, CDR1 is MNHNY, CDR2 SVGAGI (reference sequence). This CDR3 is built from 16 residues.

The V gene is TRBV5-6, the J gene TRBJ2-7, with D perhaps matching TRBD2 (5 bases). The V and J ends lost 5 bases and 1 base respectively, with 7 bases between them. Germline CDR1 SGHDT, CDR2 YYEEEE. The CDR3 consists of 12 residues. The CDR3 nucleotides are TGTGCCAGCAGAGGGAGTTCCTACGAGCAGTACTTC. It yields the protein CASRGSSYEQYF.

This clone was recorded only once. This rearrangement joins TRBV9 to TRBJ2-7; D gene uncertain. CDR1 SGDLS and CDR2 YYNGEE come from the germline V gene. V shed 1 base and J shed 3 bases, with 11 bases lying between them. The CDR3 extends over 14 amino acids. CDR3 in amino acids: CASSVSHLDYEQYF. DNA for the CDR3: TGTGCCAGCAGCGTAAGTCACTTAGACTACGAGCAGTACTTC. Full variable domain (remainder filled in from reference TRBV9 and TRBJ2-7): DSGVTQTPKHLITATGQRVTLRCSPRSGDLSVYWYQQSLDQGLQFLIQYYNGEERAKGNILERFSAQQFPDLHSELNLSSLELGDSALYFCASSVSHLDYEQYFGPGTRLTVT.

This chain joins TRBV12-3 or TRBV12-4 and TRBJ1-2; tentatively, D is TRBD1 (6 bases). V gave up 5 bases and J gave up 4 bases, with 11 bases separating them. There are 13 residues in the CDR3. In nucleotides, the CDR3 is TGTGCCAGCAGTCGATGGACAGCCTATGGCTACACCTTC. This codes for CASSRWTAYGYTF.

V and J are TRBV18 and TRBJ2-7, with 9 bases that match TRBD1. The CDR3 extends over 16 amino acids. CDR1 and CDR2 (germline): KGHSH, LQKENI. The junction had 10 bases not matched to a gene; V was cut back by 6 bases and J by 1 base. The CDR3 sequence is CASSRPTGGASYEQYF. Here the CDR3 DNA reads TGTGCCAGCTCCCGGCCGACAGGGGGAGCTTCCTACGAGCAGTACTTC. The full variable domain, rest sourced from reference TRBV18 and TRBJ2-7, is NAGVMQNPRHLVRRRGQEARLRCSPMKGHSHVYWYRQLPEEGLKFMVYLQKENIIDESGMPKERFSAEFPKEGPSILRIQQVVRGDSAAYFCASSRPTGGASYEQYFGPGTRLTVT.

The V and J genes are TRBV27 and TRBJ1-1; 9 bases align to TRBD1. The CDR3 loop spans 14 amino acids. Trimming cost V 7 bases and J 6 bases; bases outside gene matches: 9. Germline CDR1 and CDR2: MNHEY and SMNVEV (reference sequence). The CDR3 is CASKTDRGSPEAFF. The CDR3 bases are TGTGCCAGCAAAACTGACAGGGGGAGCCCTGAAGCTTTCTTT.

V gene TRBV29-1 combines with J gene TRBJ1-2; TRBD1 agrees at 9 bases. V shed 0 bases and J 6 bases; nucleotides not matched to a gene: 5. The CDR3 contains 14 residues. Germline loops: CDR1 SQVTM, CDR2 ANQGSEA. The CDR3 is CSVEEGTGLDGYTF. The DNA for the CDR3 is TGCAGCGTTGAAGAAGGGACAGGGCTTGATGGCTACACCTTC.

V usage is TRBV7-2 and J usage is TRBJ2-1; the D gene is possibly TRBD2 (5 bases). The CDR3 contains 13 residues. Germline CDR1 reads SGHTA; CDR2 reads FQGNSA. V was pared by 0 bases and J by 11 bases, with 11 bases between. The CDR3 is CASSLAFGDKQFF. The CDR3 DNA is TGTGCCAGCAGCTTAGCTTTCGGGGATAAGCAGTTCTTC.

The chain employs TRBV29-1 and TRBJ1-4; D remains ambiguous. The germline V gene has CDR1 SQVTM and CDR2 ANQGSEA. This CDR3 is built from 15 residues. Trimming removed 1 base at V and 5 bases at J, with 14 bases between. The CDR3 region has the DNA TGCAGCGTTGAAGGATCTGGGCTTGACAATGAAAAACTGTTTTTT. Translating gives CSVEGSGLDNEKLFF.

The rearrangement links TRBV7-2 to TRBJ1-3; D is perhaps TRBD1 (5 bases). The length of the CDR3 is 18 residues. V was cut by 1 base and J by 2 bases, with 18 bases left in between. CDR1 and CDR2 from the germline V gene are SGHTA and FQGNSA. The CDR3 loop is CASSLDWTQERTGNTIYF. CDR3 bases: TGTGCCAGCAGCTTAGACTGGACACAGGAACGAACTGGAAACACCATATATTTT.

The V and J genes are TRBV7-2 and TRBJ1-4; 8 bases line up with TRBD1. V was pared by 2 bases and J by 8 bases, with 4 bases of the junction left unmatched. The CDR3 is 14 residues long. Germline values: CDR1 SGHTA, CDR2 FQGNSA. The CDR3 is CASSLQGAGEKLFF. In nucleotides, the CDR3 is TGTGCCAGCAGCTTACAGGGGGCGGGAGAAAAACTGTTTTTT.

The CDR3 DNA reads TGTGCCCGGGGAGAGGCGATGAGGGACATTCAGTACTTC. It encodes CARGEAMRDIQYF. This rearrangement joins TRBV30 to TRBJ2-4, with a tentative D call TRBD2 (5 bases). Germline values: CDR1 GTSNPN, CDR2 SVGIG (reference sequence). V gave up 8 bases and J gave up 8 bases, with 19 bases separating them. The CDR3 contains 13 residues.

This rearrangement joins TRBV27 to TRBJ2-7, with D tentatively TRBD2 (6 bases). This CDR3 comprises 15 residues. V was pared by 3 bases and J by 7 bases, with 19 bases between. Germline V gene sequence: CDR1 MNHEY, CDR2 SMNVEV (reference sequence). CDR3 protein: CASSFLGGSTPEQYF. As DNA, the CDR3 is TGTGCCAGCAGTTTTTTGGGGGGATCTACCCCGGAGCAGTACTTC.

A remark on this clone: A read error is likely, as this CDR3 ends without the conserved phenylalanine or tryptophan. Because the CDR3's place on the DNA is in doubt, the DNA is left out and the CDR3 is given as listed by TCRdb. The chain joins TRBV12-3 or TRBV12-4 to TRBJ1-2; the table's D call, TRBD1, was not checked against the DNA. The CDR3 is made up of 12 amino acids, end residues included. CDR3 sequence reads: CASSPRQGPSAL.

This clone was seen only once. V gene TRBV3-1 (or the pseudogene TRBV3-2) combines with J gene TRBJ1-1, with TRBD1 matching over 11 bases. Unmatched junction bases numbered 7, after V lost 3 bases and J lost 4 bases. The CDR3 extends over 16 amino acids. Germline V CDR1 and CDR2: LGHDT, YNNKEL (reference sequence). For the CDR3, the DNA is TGTGCCAGCAGCCACCACGGACAGGGGGCTTTCACTGAAGCTTTCTTT. Translated: CASSHHGQGAFTEAFF.